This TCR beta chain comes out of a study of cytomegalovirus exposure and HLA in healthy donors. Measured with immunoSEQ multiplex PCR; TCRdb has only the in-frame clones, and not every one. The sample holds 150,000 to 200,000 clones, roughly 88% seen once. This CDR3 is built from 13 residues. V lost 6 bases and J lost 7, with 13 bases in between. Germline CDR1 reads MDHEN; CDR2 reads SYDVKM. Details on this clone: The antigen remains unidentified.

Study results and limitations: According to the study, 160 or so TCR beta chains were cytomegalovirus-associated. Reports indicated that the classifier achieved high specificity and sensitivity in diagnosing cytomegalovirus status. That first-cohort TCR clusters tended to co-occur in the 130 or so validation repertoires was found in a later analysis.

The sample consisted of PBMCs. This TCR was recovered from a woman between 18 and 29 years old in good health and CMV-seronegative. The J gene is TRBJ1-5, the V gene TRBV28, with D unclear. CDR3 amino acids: CASRVQFNQPQHF. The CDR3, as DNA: TGTGCCAGCAGGGTACAGTTTAACCAGCCCCAGCATTTT. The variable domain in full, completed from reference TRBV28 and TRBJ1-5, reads DVKVTQSSRYLVKRTGEKVFLECVQDMDHENMFWYRQDPGLGLRLIYFSYDVKMKEKGDIPEGYSVSREKKERFSLILESASTNQTSMYLCASRVQFNQPQHFGDGTRLSIL.